This T cell receptor (beta chain) was sequenced for a study of T cell responses to AZD1222 COVID-19 vaccine. Profiled with immunoSEQ multiplex PCR; TCRdb holds only in-frame clones, not every one. Of around 140,000 clones listed, about 82% are singletons. CDR1 ENHRY and CDR2 SYGVKD come from the germline V gene. The ends were cut back, 2 bases at V and 2 bases at J, with 3 bases in the middle. This CDR3 region has 13 residues. This material consisted of peripheral blood, taken 28 days after the second AZD1222 dose. This receptor was taken from an adult who received the AZD1222 COVID-19 vaccine. The gene calls are TRBV10-3 and TRBJ2-2; D gene uncertain. The chain's CDR3 is CAISEINTGELFF. The CDR3 DNA is TGTGCCATCAGTGAGATCAACACCGGGGAGCTGTTTTTT.